These 16 T cell receptor beta chains were all obtained from the same sample, sequenced in a study of shared clonotypes between healthy human individuals. The naive CD8 fraction comprised CD45RO-negative cells positively selected for CCR7 and excluded terminally differentiated effector memory CD45RA+ cells. The data were produced by immunoSEQ multiplex PCR, yet TCRdb's version contains in-frame clones alone and is incomplete. The sample has approximately 600,000 clones, 95% seen once. The sample was naive CD8+ T cells sorted from blood. Receptors originate from a woman aged 25 to 45 in good health.

This clone has only one observation. The chain has TRBV7-3 and TRBJ2-5; TRBD2 matches at 7 bases. The germline V gene has CDR1 SGHTA and CDR2 FQGTGA. Losses at the gene ends were 5 bases for V and 5 bases for J; bases not matched to a gene: 8. The CDR3 extends over 14 amino acids. In DNA form, the CDR3 reads TGTGCCAGCAGCCCCGGACTAGTCTCGGAGACCCAGTACTTC. It codes for CASSPGLVSETQYF.

The CDR3 here is CASSDTPGPTNTEAFF. The CDR3 DNA is TGTGCCAGCAGTGATACTCCGGGACCGACGAACACTGAAGCTTTCTTT. The V call is TRBV6-1, the J call TRBJ1-1, with D perhaps matching TRBD1 (5 bases). The CDR3 consists of 16 residues. V was shortened by 3 bases and J by 1 base, with 15 bases between the two germline ends. CDR1 MNHNS and CDR2 SASEGT come from the germline V gene.

V is TRBV2 and J is TRBJ1-1; a possible D gene is TRBD1 (6 bases). The CDR3 length is 14 residues. Per germline, CDR1 SNHLY and CDR2 FYNNEI. Trimming shortened V by 2 bases and J by 6 bases, and 13 bases separated the two germline ends. The CDR3 nucleotides are TGTGCCAGCAGTGAATTAAGGGGGAGCGCTGAAGCTTTCTTT. This encodes CASSELRGSAEAFF.

The genes are TRBV2 and TRBJ2-7, with 9 bases fitting TRBD2. The CDR3 totals 15 residues. V lost 6 bases to trimming and J lost 0 bases; unmatched junction nucleotides: 6. CDR1 and CDR2 from the germline V gene are SNHLY and FYNNEI. The CDR3 region has the DNA TGTGCCAGCAGACCTCTAGCGGGGACCTCCTACGAGCAGTACTTC. Protein sequence: CASRPLAGTSYEQYF.

On this clone itself: Within the sample, other DNA sequences also encode this same CDR3. The V and J genes are TRBV28 and TRBJ2-7; perhaps TRBD2 as D (5 bases). The CDR3 has 12 residues. The V end was cut by 8 bases, the J end by 4 bases, with 12 bases between. The V gene's germline CDR1 is MDHEN and CDR2 SYDVKM. The CDR3 region has the DNA TGTGCCAGCTCCAGAGGGTTTTACGAGCAGTACTTC. Its protein product is CASSRGFYEQYF.

The V and J genes are TRBV29-1 and TRBJ1-3, with TRBD1 as a possible D gene (5 bases). CDR1 is SQVTM and CDR2 is ANQGSEA in the germline V gene. The CDR3 spans 14 residues. Deletions cut 4 bases from V and 4 bases from J, with 14 bases between. The CDR3 region is CSVVLGGLGNTIYF. CDR3 DNA: TGCAGCGTTGTGCTCGGGGGTCTAGGAAACACCATATATTTT.

Only one count was recorded for this clone. The V gene is TRBV30, the J gene TRBJ2-3, with D perhaps TRBD2 (6 bases). Trimming removed 3 bases at V and 3 bases at J, with 13 bases between. The CDR3 runs to 14 residues. Germline values: CDR1 GTSNPN, CDR2 SVGIG (reference sequence). CDR3 loop: CAWRREYGTDTQYF. CDR3 in DNA: TGTGCCTGGAGACGGGAGTATGGGACAGATACGCAGTATTTT.

The chain is built from TRBV27 and TRBJ2-1; D is unresolved. The V and J ends lost 3 bases and 5 bases respectively, with 5 bases between them. Germline V gene data show CDR1 as MNHEY and CDR2 as SMNVEV (reference sequence). The CDR3 runs 12 residues. The CDR3 loop reads CASSLVDNEQFF. As DNA, the CDR3 is TGTGCCAGCAGTTTGGTGGACAATGAGCAGTTCTTC.

This chain links TRBV18 with TRBJ2-1; no firm D call. Trimming took 2 bases from V and 8 from J, leaving 13 bases between them. The CDR3 runs to 14 residues. Per the germline V gene, CDR1 is KGHSH and CDR2 is LQKENI. The CDR3 here is CASSPSGLGYEQFF. For the CDR3, the DNA is TGTGCCAGCTCACCATCGGGCTTGGGCTATGAGCAGTTCTTC. Variable domain in full (rest from reference TRBV18 and TRBJ2-1): NAGVMQNPRHLVRRRGQEARLRCSPMKGHSHVYWYRQLPEEGLKFMVYLQKENIIDESGMPKERFSAEFPKEGPSILRIQQVVRGDSAAYFCASSPSGLGYEQFFGPGTRLTVL.

The chain links TRBV9 to TRBJ2-1; D not resolved. The germline V gene has CDR1 SGDLS and CDR2 YYNGEE. This CDR3 is 12 amino acids long. V was cut by 3 bases and J by 13 bases, with 14 bases left in between. The chain's CDR3 is CASSGLDPLQFF. DNA for the CDR3: TGTGCCAGCAGCGGGTTGGACCCCTTACAGTTCTTC.

The V gene is TRBV19, the J gene TRBJ2-7, with D possibly being TRBD2 (5 bases). The CDR3 runs to 16 residues. The V gene's germline CDR1 is LNHDA and CDR2 SQIVND (reference sequence). V lost 4 bases and J 3 bases, leaving 19 bases between the germline ends. The CDR3 loop reads CASSTTARAAHYEQYF. The CDR3 region has the DNA TGTGCCAGTAGTACCACAGCGAGGGCGGCCCACTACGAGCAGTACTTC.

This clone was seen only once. The same CDR3 can be traced to other DNA sequences in this sample. The rearrangement uses TRBV19 and TRBJ1-1, with TRBD1 as a possible D gene (5 bases). This CDR3 region has 13 residues. Germline V CDR1 and CDR2: LNHDA, SQIVND (reference sequence). V was shortened by 3 bases and J by 4 bases, with 9 bases between the two germline ends. The CDR3 reads CASSIGGSTEAFF. In DNA form, the CDR3 reads TGTGCCAGTAGTATCGGGGGATCCACTGAAGCTTTCTTT.

The chain uses TRBV27 and TRBJ1-5, with TRBD1 as a possible D gene (5 bases). Per the germline V gene, CDR1 is MNHEY and CDR2 is SMNVEV (reference sequence). This CDR3 is 15 amino acids long. Trimming removed 6 bases from V and 0 bases from J, with 12 bases in between. CDR3 residues: CASRTGVYSNQPQHF. Here the CDR3 DNA reads TGTGCCAGCAGAACAGGAGTCTATAGCAATCAGCCCCAGCATTTT.

The V gene is TRBV2, the J gene TRBJ2-7; 9 nucleotides match TRBD1. J was trimmed by 3 bases and V by 2 bases; bases with no gene match: 14. The CDR3 is made up of 18 amino acids. Germline CDR1 is SNHLY and CDR2 is FYNNEI. DNA of the CDR3: TGTGCCAGCAGTGAACCCCGGGACAGGGTCATCCTGCACTACGAGCAGTACTTC. Its translation is CASSEPRDRVILHYEQYF.

This rearrangement joins TRBV28 to TRBJ2-7; D is unclear. This CDR3 has 15 amino acids. V gave up 2 bases and J gave up 2 bases, with 13 bases separating them. Germline CDR1 reads MDHEN; CDR2 reads SYDVKM. DNA of the CDR3: TGTGCCAGCAGTTTAACTATTACCAACCCCTACGAGCAGTACTTC. Its protein is CASSLTITNPYEQYF.

The CDR3 protein is CASSWGGKGYEQYF. DNA of the CDR3: TGCGCCAGCAGCTGGGGCGGGAAGGGGTACGAGCAGTACTTC. This chain joins TRBV5-1 and TRBJ2-7; D is possibly TRBD2 (6 bases). V was trimmed by 3 bases and J by 4 bases, leaving 14 bases between them. This CDR3 comprises 14 residues. Germline assignment: CDR1 SGHRS and CDR2 YFSETQ.